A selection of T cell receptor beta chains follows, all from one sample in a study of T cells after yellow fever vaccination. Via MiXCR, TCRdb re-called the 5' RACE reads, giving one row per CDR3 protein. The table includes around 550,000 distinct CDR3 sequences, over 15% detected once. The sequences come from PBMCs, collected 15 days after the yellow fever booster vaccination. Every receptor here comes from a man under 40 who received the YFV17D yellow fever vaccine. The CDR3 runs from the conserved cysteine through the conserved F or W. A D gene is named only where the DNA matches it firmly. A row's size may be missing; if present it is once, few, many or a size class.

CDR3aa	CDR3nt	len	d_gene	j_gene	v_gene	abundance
CAWGLAGAVHNEQFF	TGTGCCTGGGGACTAGCGGGAGCTGTACACAATGAGCAGTTCTTC	15	TRBD2	TRBJ2-1	TRBV30	-
CSARGYGGDNSPLHF	TGCAGTGCTAGGGGGTATGGCGGGGATAATTCACCCCTCCACTTT	15	-	TRBJ1-6	TRBV20-1	-
CASSVLAGVYNEQFF	TGTGCCAGCAGCGTACTAGCGGGAGTCTACAATGAGCAGTTCTTC	15	TRBD2	TRBJ2-1	TRBV7-2	-
CASGIISYEQYF	TGCGCCAGCGGCATAATATCCTACGAGCAGTACTTC	12	-	TRBJ2-7	TRBV5-1	-
CSASSRGVGQPQHF	TGCAGTGCTAGCTCAAGGGGGGTAGGTCAGCCCCAGCATTTT	14	-	TRBJ1-5	TRBV20-1	few
CASSKVGAGKAPNEQFF	TGTGCCAGCAGCAAAGTGGGGGCGGGGAAAGCTCCCAATGAGCAGTTCTTC	17	-	TRBJ2-1	TRBV21-1	few
CASSHNPMTVDTQYF	TGTGCCAGCAGCCACAATCCAATGACAGTAGATACGCAGTATTTT	15	-	TRBJ2-3	TRBV9	-
CSARLAGGLYEQYF	TGCAGTGCTCGACTAGCGGGAGGACTATACGAGCAGTACTTC	14	TRBD2	TRBJ2-7	TRBV20-1	few
CASSPPGQHGELFF	TGTGCCAGCTCACCGCCTGGGCAGCACGGGGAGCTGTTTTTT	14	-	TRBJ2-2	TRBV18	once
CASSLSRGQNEQYF	TGTGCCAGCAGCTTATCCAGGGGGCAAAACGAGCAGTACTTC	14	TRBD1	TRBJ2-7	TRBV7-2	few
CASNIRVTDTQYF	TGTGCCAGCAATATCCGGGTCACAGATACGCAGTATTTT	13	-	TRBJ2-3	TRBV12-3/TRBV12-4	many
CASSYDQLSEQFF	TGTGCCAGCAGCTACGACCAGCTAAGTGAGCAGTTCTTC	13	-	TRBJ2-1	TRBV7-8	many
CASSYSQREIYNEQFF	TGTGCCAGCAGTTACTCGCAGCGGGAGATCTACAATGAGCAGTTCTTC	16	TRBD2	TRBJ2-1	TRBV6-5	-
CATSDIHEQYF	TGTGCCACCAGTGATATTCACGAGCAGTACTTC	11	-	TRBJ2-7	TRBV24-1	few
CASSPRLDWLLAYEQYF	TGTGCCAGCAGTCCCCGCCTGGACTGGCTCCTTGCCTACGAGCAGTACTTC	17	-	TRBJ2-7	TRBV28	-
CASSYQREYSEQYF	TGCGCCAGCAGCTACCAGCGGGAGTACAGCGAGCAGTACTTC	14	TRBD2	TRBJ2-7	TRBV5-1	few
CATSRESLVRGAGANVLTF	TGTGCCACCAGCAGAGAATCGTTGGTTCGGGGCGCTGGGGCCAACGTCCTGACTTTC	19	-	TRBJ2-6	TRBV15	-
CASSLRRESSYEQYF	TGTGCCAGCAGCTTACGGCGGGAGAGCTCCTACGAGCAGTACTTC	15	TRBD2	TRBJ2-7	TRBV7-2	few
CSGGTSSTDTQYF	TGCAGCGGTGGGACTAGCAGCACAGATACGCAGTATTTT	13	TRBD2	TRBJ2-3	TRBV29-1	few
CASTGESGEQYF	TGTGCCAGCACAGGGGAGTCGGGCGAGCAGTACTTC	12	-	TRBJ2-7	TRBV12-3/TRBV12-4	-
CASSLESGIPYEQYF	TGTGCCAGCAGCTTAGAGTCAGGGATCCCCTACGAGCAGTACTTC	15	-	TRBJ2-7	TRBV7-7	-
CASSLGALPDTQYF	TGTGCCAGCAGCTTAGGGGCCCTTCCAGATACGCAGTATTTT	14	-	TRBJ2-3	TRBV7-3	-
CASSFVSNYGYTF	TGTGCCAGCAGTTTTGTTTCTAACTATGGCTACACCTTC	13	-	TRBJ1-2	TRBV27	-
CASRTGGLPYEQYF	TGTGCCAGCAGGACCGGTGGCCTTCCCTACGAGCAGTACTTC	14	-	TRBJ2-7	TRBV6-1	-
CASRGQDQETQYF	TGCGCCAGCAGGGGACAGGACCAAGAGACCCAGTACTTC	13	TRBD1	TRBJ2-5	TRBV5-1	-
CSARRPTKNIQYF	TGCAGTGCTAGGCGCCCGACTAAAAACATTCAGTACTTC	13	-	TRBJ2-4	TRBV20-1	few
CASSQAGEAFF	TGCGCCAGCAGCCAAGCGGGTGAGGCTTTCTTT	11	-	TRBJ1-1	TRBV4-1	-
CASSQSGTGIYEQYF	TGCGCCAGCAGTCAATCTGGGACAGGGATATACGAGCAGTACTTC	15	TRBD1	TRBJ2-7	TRBV23-1	-
CASSQGPMNTEAFF	TGTGCCAGCAGCCAAGGACCTATGAACACTGAAGCTTTCTTT	14	-	TRBJ1-1	TRBV2	-
CASSREARTDTQYF	TGCGCCAGCAGCCGTGAGGCACGCACAGATACGCAGTATTTT	14	-	TRBJ2-3	TRBV5-1	-
CASSYYGTNNEQFF	TGTGCCAGCAGCTACTACGGGACTAACAATGAGCAGTTCTTC	14	TRBD2	TRBJ2-1	TRBV5-6	-
CSVGTTSYNEQFF	TGCAGTGTTGGGACTACATCCTACAATGAGCAGTTCTTC	13	TRBD2	TRBJ2-1	TRBV20-1	-
CASSLWGGGGNTIYF	TGTGCCAGCAGTTTGTGGGGAGGTGGAGGAAACACCATATATTTT	15	-	TRBJ1-3	TRBV12-3/TRBV12-4	-
CASSADRQPQHF	TGTGCCAGCAGCGCCGATCGTCAGCCCCAGCATTTT	12	-	TRBJ1-5	TRBV7-9	-
CASSFQGGTGELFF	TGTGCCAGCAGCTTCCAGGGAGGCACCGGGGAGCTGTTTTTT	14	-	TRBJ2-2	TRBV12-3/TRBV12-4	many
CASSPRTGDEQYF	TGTGCCAGCAGTCCGAGGACAGGGGACGAGCAGTACTTC	13	TRBD1	TRBJ2-7	TRBV6-1	many
CASSIGQGFPEQYF	TGTGCCAGTAGTATCGGACAGGGGTTTCCCGAGCAGTACTTC	14	TRBD1	TRBJ2-7	TRBV19	-
CASSQTRWGSEKLFF	TGTGCCAGCAGCCAAACCCGCTGGGGGAGTGAAAAACTGTTTTTT	15	-	TRBJ1-4	TRBV14	-
CASSQVGSHEQFF	TGTGCCAGCAGCCAAGTTGGATCCCATGAGCAGTTCTTC	13	-	TRBJ2-1	TRBV3-1	-
CASSSRGQGAYNEQFF	TGTGCCAGCAGCTCGAGGGGACAGGGGGCCTACAATGAGCAGTTCTTC	16	TRBD1	TRBJ2-1	TRBV7-2	-
CASSTREGETQYF	TGCGCCAGCAGCACCAGGGAGGGGGAGACCCAGTACTTC	13	TRBD2	TRBJ2-5	TRBV4-3	-